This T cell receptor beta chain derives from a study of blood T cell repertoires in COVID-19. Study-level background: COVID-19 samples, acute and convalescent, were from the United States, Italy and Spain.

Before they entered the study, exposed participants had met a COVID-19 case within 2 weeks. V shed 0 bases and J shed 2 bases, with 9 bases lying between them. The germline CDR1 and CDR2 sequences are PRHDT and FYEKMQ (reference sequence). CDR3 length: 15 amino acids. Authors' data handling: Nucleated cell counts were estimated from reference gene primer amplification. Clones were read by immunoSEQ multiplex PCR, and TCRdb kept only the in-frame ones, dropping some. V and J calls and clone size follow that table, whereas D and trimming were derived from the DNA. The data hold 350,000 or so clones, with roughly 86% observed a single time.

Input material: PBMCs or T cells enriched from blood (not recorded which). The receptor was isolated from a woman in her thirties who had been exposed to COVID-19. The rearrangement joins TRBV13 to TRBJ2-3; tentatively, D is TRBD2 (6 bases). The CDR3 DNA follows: TGTGCCAGCAGCTTAGGCGGGAGTCCCACAGATACGCAGTATTTT. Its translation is CASSLGGSPTDTQYF.